What follows describes a single T cell receptor beta chain. The length of the CDR3 is 15 residues. Per the germline V gene, CDR1 is MNHEY and CDR2 is SVGAGI. This sample was taken from a study of T cells expressing NK-cell markers. TCRdb derives one entry per CDR3 protein from the 5' RACE reads, leaving out DNA. This sample's table reports about 550,000 distinct CDR3 sequences. This clonotype was sampled from a man between 18 and 35 years old in good health. This chain links TRBV6-5 with TRBJ1-4; TCRdb returns TRBD1, unconfirmable since there is no DNA. The sequenced material came from blood T cells: a sorted CD56 or NKG2C T cell subset, CD4+ or CD8+ T cells, or bulk PBMC T cells (not recorded which). The CDR3 protein is CASSYGGVTNEKLFF.